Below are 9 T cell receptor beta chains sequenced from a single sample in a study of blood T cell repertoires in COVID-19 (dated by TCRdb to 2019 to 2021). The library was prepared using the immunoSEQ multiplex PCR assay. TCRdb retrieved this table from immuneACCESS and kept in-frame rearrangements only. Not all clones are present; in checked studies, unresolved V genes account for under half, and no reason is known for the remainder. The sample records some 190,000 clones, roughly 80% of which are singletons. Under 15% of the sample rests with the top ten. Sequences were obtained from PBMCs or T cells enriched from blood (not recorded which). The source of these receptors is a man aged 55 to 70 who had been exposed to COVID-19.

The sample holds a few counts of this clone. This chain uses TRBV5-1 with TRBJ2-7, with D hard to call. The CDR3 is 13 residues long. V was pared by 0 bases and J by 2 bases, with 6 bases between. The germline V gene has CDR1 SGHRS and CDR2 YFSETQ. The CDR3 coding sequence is TGCGCCAGCAGCTTGGACAGAACCTACGAGCAGTACTTC. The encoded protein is CASSLDRTYEQYF.

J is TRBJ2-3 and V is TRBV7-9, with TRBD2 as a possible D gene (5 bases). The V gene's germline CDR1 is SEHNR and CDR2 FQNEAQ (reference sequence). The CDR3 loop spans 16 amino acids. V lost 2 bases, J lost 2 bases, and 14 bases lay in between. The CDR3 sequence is CASSLLGGSPTDTQYF. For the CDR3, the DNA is TGTGCCAGCAGCTTACTAGGAGGAAGTCCCACAGATACGCAGTATTTT.

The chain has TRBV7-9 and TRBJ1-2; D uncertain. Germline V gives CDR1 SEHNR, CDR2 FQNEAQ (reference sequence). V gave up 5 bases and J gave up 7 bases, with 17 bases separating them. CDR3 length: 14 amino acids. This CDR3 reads CASSTPGRGIGYTF. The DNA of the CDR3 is TGTGCCAGCAGCACGCCGGGCAGAGGGATTGGCTACACCTTC.

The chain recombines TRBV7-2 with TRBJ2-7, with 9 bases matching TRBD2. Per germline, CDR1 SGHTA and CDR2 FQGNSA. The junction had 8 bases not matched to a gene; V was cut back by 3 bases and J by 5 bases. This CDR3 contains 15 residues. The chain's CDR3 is CASSFGGRAADEQYF. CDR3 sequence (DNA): TGTGCCAGCAGCTTTGGCGGGAGGGCCGCAGACGAGCAGTACTTC.

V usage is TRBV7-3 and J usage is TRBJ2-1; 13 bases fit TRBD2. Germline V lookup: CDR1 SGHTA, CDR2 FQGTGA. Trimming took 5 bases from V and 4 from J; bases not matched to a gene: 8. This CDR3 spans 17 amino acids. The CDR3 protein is CASSPQGGLAGYNEQFF. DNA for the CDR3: TGTGCCAGCAGCCCCCAGGGGGGACTAGCGGGGTACAATGAGCAGTTCTTC. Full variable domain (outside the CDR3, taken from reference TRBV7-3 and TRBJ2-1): GAGVSQTPSNKVTEKGKYVELRCDPISGHTALYWYRQSLGQGPEFLIYFQGTGAADDSGLPNDRFFAVRPEGSVSTLKIQRTERGDSAVYLCASSPQGGLAGYNEQFFGPGTRLTVL.

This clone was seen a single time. Written as DNA, the CDR3 is TGTGCCATCAGTAATACCGGGACAACGACCGAGCAGTACTTC. Translation: CAISNTGTTTEQYF. The chain combines TRBV10-3 with TRBJ2-7; a weak D match, TRBD1 (6 bases). CDR1 is ENHRY and CDR2 is SYGVKD in the germline V gene. V was shortened by 5 bases and J by 6 bases, with 17 bases between the two germline ends. This CDR3 is 14 amino acids long.

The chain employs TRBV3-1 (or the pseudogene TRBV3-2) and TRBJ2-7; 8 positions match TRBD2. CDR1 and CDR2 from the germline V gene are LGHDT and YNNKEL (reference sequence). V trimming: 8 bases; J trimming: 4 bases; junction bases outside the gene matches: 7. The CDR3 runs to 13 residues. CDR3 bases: TGTGCCAGCGGAACTAGCGGCTTGTACGAGCAGTACTTC. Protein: CASGTSGLYEQYF.

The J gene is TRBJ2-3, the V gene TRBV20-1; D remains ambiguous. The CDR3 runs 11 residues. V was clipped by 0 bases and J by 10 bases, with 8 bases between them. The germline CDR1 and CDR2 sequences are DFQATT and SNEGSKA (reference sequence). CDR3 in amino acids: CSARDVYSQYF. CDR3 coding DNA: TGCAGTGCTAGAGATGTCTATTCGCAGTATTTT.

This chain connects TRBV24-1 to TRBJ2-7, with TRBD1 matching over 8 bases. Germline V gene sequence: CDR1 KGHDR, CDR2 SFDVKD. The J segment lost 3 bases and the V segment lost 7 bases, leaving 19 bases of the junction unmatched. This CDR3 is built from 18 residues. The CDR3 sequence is CATSHPLLGTGTVYEQYF. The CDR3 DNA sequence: TGTGCCACCAGCCACCCTTTACTGGGGACAGGTACTGTCTACGAGCAGTACTTC.